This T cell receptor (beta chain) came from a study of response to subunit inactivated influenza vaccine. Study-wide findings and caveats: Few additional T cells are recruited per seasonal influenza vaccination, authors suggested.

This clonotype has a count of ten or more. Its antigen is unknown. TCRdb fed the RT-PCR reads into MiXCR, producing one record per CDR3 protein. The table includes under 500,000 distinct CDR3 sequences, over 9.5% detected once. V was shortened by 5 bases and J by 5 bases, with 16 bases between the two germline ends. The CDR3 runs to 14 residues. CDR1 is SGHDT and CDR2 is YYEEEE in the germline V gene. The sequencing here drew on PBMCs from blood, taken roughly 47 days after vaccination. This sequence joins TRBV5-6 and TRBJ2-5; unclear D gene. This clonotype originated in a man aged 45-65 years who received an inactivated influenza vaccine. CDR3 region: CASREADSGETQYF. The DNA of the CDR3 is TGTGCCAGCAGAGAAGCCGATTCTGGGGAGACCCAGTACTTC. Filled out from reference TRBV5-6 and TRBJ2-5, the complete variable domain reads DAGVTQSPTHLIKTRGQQVTLRCSPKSGHDTVSWYQQALGQGPQFIFQYYEEEERQRGNFPDRFSGHQFPNYSSELNVNALLLGDSALYLCASREADSGETQYFGPGTRLLVL.